The source of this TCR beta chain is a study of identical twins. Points from the study as a whole: Carriage of fewer insertions was seen in abundant cord blood beta clonotypes, whereas memory repertoires showed none.

Remarks on this clonotype: Antigen: not known.

TCRdb re-analysed the 5' RACE reads in MiXCR, keeping a single row per CDR3 protein. The data show 1.5 million to 2 million distinct CDR3 sequences, about 32% seen once. V lost 10 bases and J lost 0, with 8 bases in between. Germline V gene data show CDR1 as KGHDR and CDR2 as SFDVKD. The length of the CDR3 is 13 residues. The sequenced sample consisted of cord blood. This sequence joins TRBV24-1 and TRBJ1-4; D is ambiguous. This clonotype was obtained from a newborn girl in good health. The CDR3 protein is CATQDPTNEKLFF. DNA of the CDR3: TGTGCCACTCAAGACCCAACTAATGAAAAACTGTTTTTT.